The 17 T cell receptor beta chains below were found in one sample sequenced in a study of T cell responses to AZD1222 COVID-19 vaccine. Using immunoSEQ multiplex PCR, the repertoire was profiled, and TCRdb retains in-frame clones only, with some absent. The profile covers roughly 150,000 clones, with about nine tenths appearing a single time and about 1.6% taken by the ten largest. The sample in question was peripheral blood, obtained on day 0 of AZD1222 vaccination. The receptors shown here come from an adult in good health.

The chain uses TRBV11-2 and TRBJ2-7, with a weak D call TRBD1 (5 bases). With 2 bases removed from V and 4 bases from J, the gap between germline ends came to 21 bases. The CDR3 runs 17 residues. The V gene's germline CDR1 is SGHAT and CDR2 FQNNGV. The CDR3: CASSLRARTPFMYEQYF. In nucleotides, the CDR3 is TGTGCCAGCAGCTTACGGGCTAGGACACCGTTCATGTACGAGCAGTACTTC.

DNA for the CDR3: TGCGCCAGCAGCCAACGCCTCAGGGCTACAGGGTCGAACACTGAAGCTTTCTTT. Protein sequence: CASSQRLRATGSNTEAFF. The rearrangement links TRBV4-3 to TRBJ1-1; a possible D gene is TRBD1 (6 bases). Germline V gene lookup returns CDR1 LGHNA and CDR2 YSLEER. The CDR3 spans 18 residues. Trimming cost V 2 bases and J 1 base, with 20 bases left between them.

V usage is TRBV5-6 and J usage is TRBJ1-2; TRBD1 aligns across 7 bases. Losses at the gene ends were 4 bases for V and 4 bases for J; bases not matched to a gene: 4. This CDR3 has 13 residues. Germline loops: CDR1 SGHDT, CDR2 YYEEEE. CDR3 nucleotides: TGTGCCAGCAGCCTAGGGGGCCCCTATGGCTACACCTTC. This sequence encodes CASSLGGPYGYTF.

The chain joins TRBV29-1 to TRBJ2-7; the match to TRBD1 covers 8 bases. There are 13 residues in the CDR3. Germline V CDR1 and CDR2: SQVTM, ANQGSEA. Trimming cost V 4 bases and J 5 bases; bases outside gene matches: 7. CDR3 sequence: CSVARTGFNEQYF. The CDR3 DNA reads TGCAGCGTTGCTCGGACAGGGTTTAACGAGCAGTACTTC.

This sequence joins TRBV7-8 and TRBJ1-2, with a tentative D call TRBD1 (5 bases). Germline values: CDR1 SGHVS, CDR2 FQNEAQ. The germline V and J ends were trimmed by 5 bases and 0 bases, with 13 bases remaining between them. The length of the CDR3 is 15 residues. CDR3 coding DNA: TGTGCCAGCAGCGTAACTCGGGACGCTAACTATGGCTACACCTTC. Translating it yields CASSVTRDANYGYTF.

The V call is TRBV18, the J call TRBJ1-4; the D is unclear. CDR1 KGHSH and CDR2 LQKENI come from the germline V gene. The CDR3 has 13 residues. The V end was cut by 4 bases, the J end by 5 bases, with 8 bases between. The CDR3 spells CASSLDSNEKLFF. The CDR3 bases are TGTGCCAGCTCACTCGACTCCAATGAAAAACTGTTTTTT.

This clone appeared a single time. This sequence joins TRBV6-5 and TRBJ2-7, with D perhaps given as TRBD1 or TRBD2 (6 bases each). Looked up from germline, CDR1 is MNHEY and CDR2 is SVGAGI. The V end lost 5 bases, the J end lost 3 bases, and 14 bases lay between the germline ends. This CDR3 is built from 14 residues. The DNA for the CDR3 is TGTGCCAGCAGTCCCCTGAGGGGGGTCTACGAGCAGTACTTC. It codes for CASSPLRGVYEQYF.

DNA of the CDR3: TGTGCCAGCAGCCCGCCCCATCAGCCCCAGCATTTT. It specifies CASSPPHQPQHF. This sequence joins TRBV28 and TRBJ1-5; the D is unclear. CDR3 length: 12 residues. Germline values: CDR1 MDHEN, CDR2 SYDVKM. V lost 6 bases to trimming and J lost 5 bases, with 8 bases between them.

The chain employs TRBV4-1 and TRBJ1-6; the D gene is possibly TRBD1 (6 bases). Trimming stripped 0 bases from V and 6 bases from J, with 9 bases between. Per the germline V gene, CDR1 is MGHRA and CDR2 is YSYEKL. The CDR3 covers 15 residues. This CDR3 reads CASSQERQVNSPLHF. DNA of the CDR3: TGCGCCAGCAGCCAAGAAAGACAGGTTAATTCACCCCTCCACTTT.

This clone was counted once. This chain joins TRBV5-5 and TRBJ1-1, with D perhaps matching TRBD1 (6 bases). CDR3 length: 15 residues. Germline lookup yields CDR1 SGHKS and CDR2 YYEKEE (reference sequence). Trimming cost V 0 bases and J 5 bases, with 14 bases left between them. In DNA, the CDR3 is TGTGCCAGCAGCTTGGACCCCGTGAGGGGGACTGAAGCTTTCTTT. It yields the protein CASSLDPVRGTEAFF.

CDR3 coding DNA: TGTGCCAGCACCCCGGAACAAACTAATGAAAAACTGTTTTTT. Translating gives CASTPEQTNEKLFF. This chain connects TRBV5-4 to TRBJ1-4; D remains unclear. The germline gives CDR1 SGHNT, CDR2 YYREEE (reference sequence). Trimming cost V 6 bases and J 1 base, with 10 bases left between them. The length of the CDR3 is 14 residues.

The chain employs TRBV14 and TRBJ2-5; a possible D gene is TRBD1 (5 bases). The germline gives CDR1 SGHDN, CDR2 FVKESK. The germline V and J ends were trimmed by 4 bases and 4 bases, with 13 bases remaining between them. The CDR3 runs 14 residues. CDR3 in DNA: TGTGCCAGCAGCCCAGGGTGGGCCCGAGAGACCCAGTACTTC. It is translated as CASSPGWARETQYF.

This clone has only a few counts. CDR3 nucleotide sequence: TGTGCCAGCAGCCCGGGGACCGCGAGAGCTAACTATGGCTACACCTTC. It yields the protein CASSPGTARANYGYTF. J is TRBJ1-2 and V is TRBV7-9, with a tentative D call TRBD1 (5 bases). V gave up 5 bases and J gave up 0 bases, with 16 bases separating them. Germline V gene lookup returns CDR1 SEHNR and CDR2 FQNEAQ (reference sequence). The CDR3 runs 16 residues. The whole variable domain, remainder taken from reference TRBV7-9 and TRBJ1-2, is DTGVSQNPRHKITKRGQNVTFRCDPISEHNRLYWYRQTLGQGPEFLTYFQNEAQLEKSRLLSDRFSAERPKGSFSTLEIQRTEQGDSAMYLCASSPGTARANYGYTFGSGTRLTVV.

This clone was found once. V gene TRBV19 combines with J gene TRBJ2-7; the D gene is possibly TRBD1 (6 bases). CDR1 is LNHDA, CDR2 SQIVND, per germline (reference sequence). The CDR3 covers 14 residues. V was cut by 7 bases and J by 0 bases, with 13 bases left in between. CDR3 amino acids: CASTATGSSYEQYF. The CDR3 DNA reads as TGTGCCAGTACCGCTACAGGGAGCTCCTACGAGCAGTACTTC.

This rearrangement joins TRBV6-5 to TRBJ1-2; TRBD1 is a possible D gene (5 bases). CDR1 is MNHEY and CDR2 is SVGAGI in the germline V gene. The CDR3 loop spans 13 amino acids. Trimming left V 10 bases short and J 7 bases short, with 19 bases between. CDR3 bases: TGTGCCACCATCCGGGACCTGACCGGTGGCTACACCTTC. This codes for CATIRDLTGGYTF.

This clone was recorded only once. J is TRBJ1-2 and V is TRBV6-6, with TRBD1 as a possible D gene (5 bases). V was trimmed by 0 bases and J by 4 bases, leaving 15 bases between them. Germline CDR1 is MNHNY and CDR2 is SVGAGI (reference sequence). CDR3 length: 16 residues. CDR3 in DNA: TGTGCCAGCAGTTACTCGAACTTCCCAGGGAGCTATGGCTACACCTTC. Its translation is CASSYSNFPGSYGYTF.

The J gene is TRBJ2-2, the V gene TRBV11-2, with D possibly TRBD1 on 5 matching bases. Germline V lookup: CDR1 SGHAT, CDR2 FQNNGV. V was shortened by 10 bases and J by 1 base, with 10 bases between the two germline ends. This CDR3 comprises 13 residues. CDR3 region: CAIKRGNTGELFF. The CDR3 region has the DNA TGTGCCATTAAAAGGGGGAACACCGGGGAGCTGTTTTTT.